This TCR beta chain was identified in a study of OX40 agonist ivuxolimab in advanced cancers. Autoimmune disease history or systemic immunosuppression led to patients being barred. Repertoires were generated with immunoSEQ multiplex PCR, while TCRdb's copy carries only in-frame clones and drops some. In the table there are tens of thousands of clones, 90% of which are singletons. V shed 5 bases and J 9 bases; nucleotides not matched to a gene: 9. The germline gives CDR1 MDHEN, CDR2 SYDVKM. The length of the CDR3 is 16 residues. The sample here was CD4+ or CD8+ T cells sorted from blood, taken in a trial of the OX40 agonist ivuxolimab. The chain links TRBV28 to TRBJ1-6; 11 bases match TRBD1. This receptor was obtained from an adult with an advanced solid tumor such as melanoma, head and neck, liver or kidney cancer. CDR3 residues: CASSPPGQGGGSPLHF. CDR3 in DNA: TGTGCCAGCAGTCCGCCGGGACAGGGGGGTGGTTCACCCCTCCACTTT.